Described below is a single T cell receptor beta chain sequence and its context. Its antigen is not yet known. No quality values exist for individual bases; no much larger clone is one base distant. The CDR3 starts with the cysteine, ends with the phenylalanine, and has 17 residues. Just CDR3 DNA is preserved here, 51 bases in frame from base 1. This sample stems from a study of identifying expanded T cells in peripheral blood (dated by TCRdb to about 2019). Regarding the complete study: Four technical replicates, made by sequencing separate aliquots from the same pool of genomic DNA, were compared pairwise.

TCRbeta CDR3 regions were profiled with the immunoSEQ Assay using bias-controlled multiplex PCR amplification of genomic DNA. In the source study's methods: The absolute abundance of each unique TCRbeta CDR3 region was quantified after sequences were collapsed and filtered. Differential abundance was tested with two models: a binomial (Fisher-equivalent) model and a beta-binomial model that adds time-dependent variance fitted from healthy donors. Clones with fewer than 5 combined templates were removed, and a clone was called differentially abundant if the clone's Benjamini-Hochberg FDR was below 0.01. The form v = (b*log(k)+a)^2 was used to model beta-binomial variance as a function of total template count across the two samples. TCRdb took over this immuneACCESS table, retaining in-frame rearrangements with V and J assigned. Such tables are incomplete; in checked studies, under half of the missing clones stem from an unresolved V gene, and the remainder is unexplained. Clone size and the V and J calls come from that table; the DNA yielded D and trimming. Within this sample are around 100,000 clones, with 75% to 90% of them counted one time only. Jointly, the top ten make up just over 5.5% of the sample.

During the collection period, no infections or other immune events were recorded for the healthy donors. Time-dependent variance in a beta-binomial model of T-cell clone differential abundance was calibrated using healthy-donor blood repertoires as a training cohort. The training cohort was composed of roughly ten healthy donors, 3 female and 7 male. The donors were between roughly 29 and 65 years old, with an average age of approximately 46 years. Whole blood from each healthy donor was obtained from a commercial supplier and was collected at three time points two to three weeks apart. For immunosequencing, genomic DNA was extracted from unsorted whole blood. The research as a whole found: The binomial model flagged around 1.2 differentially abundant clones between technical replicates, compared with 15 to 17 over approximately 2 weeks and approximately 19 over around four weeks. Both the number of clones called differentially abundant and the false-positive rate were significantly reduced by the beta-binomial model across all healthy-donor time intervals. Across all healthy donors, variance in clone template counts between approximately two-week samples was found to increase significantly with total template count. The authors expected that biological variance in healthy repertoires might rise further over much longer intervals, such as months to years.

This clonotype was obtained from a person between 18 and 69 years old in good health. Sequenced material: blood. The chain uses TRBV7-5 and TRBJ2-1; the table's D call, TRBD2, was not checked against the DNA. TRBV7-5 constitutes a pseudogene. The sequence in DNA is TGTGTCAGAAGCTCCAGTTCGGGACTAGCGGGAAGGATAGGGCAGTTCTTC. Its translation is CVRSSSSGLAGRIGQFF.